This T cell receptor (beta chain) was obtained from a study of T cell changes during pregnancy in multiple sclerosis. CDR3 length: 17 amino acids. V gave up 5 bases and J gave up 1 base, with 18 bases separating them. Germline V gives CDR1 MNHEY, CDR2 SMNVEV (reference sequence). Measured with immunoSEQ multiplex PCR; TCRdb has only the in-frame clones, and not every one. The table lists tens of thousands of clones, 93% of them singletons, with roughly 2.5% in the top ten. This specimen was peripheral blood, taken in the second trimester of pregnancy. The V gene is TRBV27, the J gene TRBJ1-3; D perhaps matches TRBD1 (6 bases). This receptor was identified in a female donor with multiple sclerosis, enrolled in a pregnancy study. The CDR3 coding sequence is TGTGCCAGCAGTCCGAGCCTAACAGGGTCGTCTGGAAACACCATATATTTT. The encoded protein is CASSPSLTGSSGNTIYF.